The 31 T cell receptor beta chains listed next were all sequenced from one sample in a study of shared clonotypes between healthy human individuals. TCRdb keeps only in-frame clones here, not all; method: immunoSEQ multiplex PCR. The sample has millions of clones, less than 95% seen once. Terminally differentiated effector memory CD45RA+ cells were excluded by CCR7 positive selection of CD45RO-negative cells. The specimen was naive CD8+ T cells sorted from blood. All receptors derive from a man aged 18-30 years in good health.

The gene calls are TRBV7-2 and TRBJ1-2, with TRBD1 as a possible D gene (5 bases). Germline V CDR1 and CDR2: SGHTA, FQGNSA. The V end was cut by 3 bases, the J end by 5 bases, with 16 bases between. The CDR3 loop spans 15 amino acids. CDR3 sequence: CASSLSTGPTYGYTF. CDR3 coding DNA: TGTGCCAGCAGCTTGTCTACGGGACCGACGTATGGCTACACCTTC. Full variable domain (outside the CDR3, taken from reference TRBV7-2 and TRBJ1-2): GAGVSQSPSNKVTEKGKDVELRCDPISGHTALYWYRQSLGQGLEFLIYFQGNSAPDKSGLPSDRFSAERTGGSVSTLTIQRTQQEDSAVYLCASSLSTGPTYGYTFGSGTRLTVV.

Notes on this clone: The sample holds other DNA sequences that translate to the same CDR3. This chain connects TRBV11-2 to TRBJ2-7; D may be TRBD1 (5 bases). Germline lookup yields CDR1 SGHAT and CDR2 FQNNGV. This CDR3 has 14 residues. V shed 1 base and J shed 2 bases, with 9 bases lying between them. CDR3 nucleotide sequence: TGTGCCAGCAGCTTAGTCCAGGGCACCTACGAGCAGTACTTC. This gives the protein CASSLVQGTYEQYF.

The chain joins TRBV2 to TRBJ1-1; TRBD1 is a possible D gene (5 bases). The CDR3 contains 16 residues. CDR1 and CDR2 (germline): SNHLY, FYNNEI. V lost 6 bases and J 1 base, leaving 18 bases between the germline ends. The CDR3 DNA is TGTGCCAGCAGAGCGAGGAGGGGTGGGGCGAACACTGAAGCTTTCTTT. This codes for CASRARRGGANTEAFF.

As concerns this clone: At one boundary the junction diverges from the germline segment, which might be a read error. CDR3 sequence reads: CASREGQNNQPQHF. The CDR3 DNA reads TGTGCCAGCAGAGAAGGACAGAACAATCAGCCCCAGCATTTT. This sequence joins TRBV2 and TRBJ1-5, with a weak D call TRBD1 (6 bases). The CDR3 sequence is 14 residues long. Germline values: CDR1 SNHLY, CDR2 FYNNEI.

V usage is TRBV25-1 and J usage is TRBJ2-7; D not resolved. This CDR3 spans 15 amino acids. The germline V gene encodes CDR1 MGHDK and CDR2 SYGVNS. V shed 1 base and J shed 3 bases, with 13 bases lying between them. The CDR3: CASSESPFLGYEQYF. Here the CDR3 DNA reads TGTGCCAGCAGTGAATCCCCCTTTCTCGGCTACGAGCAGTACTTC.

This CDR3 reads CASSPLVGVNNEQFF. In DNA, the CDR3 is TGTGCCAGCAGTCCCCTTGTCGGGGTTAACAATGAGCAGTTCTTC. The gene calls are TRBV27 and TRBJ2-1, with TRBD2 as a possible D gene (5 bases). The CDR3 is 15 amino acids. Per germline, CDR1 MNHEY and CDR2 SMNVEV (reference sequence). V lost 5 bases and J lost 5, with 16 bases in between.

This rearrangement joins TRBV5-1 to TRBJ2-5; TRBD2 might be the D (6 bases). Germline V gene lookup returns CDR1 SGHRS and CDR2 YFSETQ. V was trimmed by 0 bases and J by 2 bases, leaving 11 bases between them. This CDR3 region has 15 residues. Written as DNA, the CDR3 is TGCGCCAGCAGCTTGGAGGTAGCGGTGCAAGAGACCCAGTACTTC. It translates to CASSLEVAVQETQYF.

The genes are TRBV6-1 and TRBJ2-1, with 8 bases aligning to TRBD1. V was clipped by 2 bases and J by 4 bases; unmatched bases: 7. CDR3 length equals 16 residues. The V gene's germline CDR1 is MNHNS and CDR2 SASEGT. The CDR3 region is CASSELQGVGYNEQFF. As DNA, the CDR3 is TGTGCCAGCAGTGAATTACAGGGGGTGGGTTACAATGAGCAGTTCTTC.

V usage is TRBV19 and J usage is TRBJ2-7, with 7 positions matching TRBD1. The CDR3 has 13 residues. V shed 4 bases and J 5 bases; nucleotides not matched to a gene: 5. Germline V gene sequence: CDR1 LNHDA, CDR2 SQIVND (reference sequence). The CDR3 region has the DNA TGTGCCAGTAGTACGAGACAGGGCAACGAGCAGTACTTC. This sequence encodes CASSTRQGNEQYF.

The V and J genes are TRBV4-1 and TRBJ2-7; TRBD1 matches 9 bases. Per germline, CDR1 MGHRA and CDR2 YSYEKL. The CDR3 is 14 amino acids. The ends lost 5 bases at V and 0 bases at J; junction bases unmatched: 2. The DNA of the CDR3 is TGCGCCAGCAGCTGGGACAGGGACTCCTACGAGCAGTACTTC. Encoded protein: CASSWDRDSYEQYF.

CDR3 protein: CAWSIPGLETQYF. The CDR3 nucleotides read TGTGCCTGGAGTATACCGGGACTAGAGACCCAGTACTTC. The V call is TRBV30, the J call TRBJ2-5; perhaps TRBD2 as D (6 bases). Trimming left V 2 bases short and J 4 bases short, with 11 bases between. CDR1 is GTSNPN and CDR2 is SVGIG in the germline V gene (reference sequence). The CDR3 extends over 13 amino acids.

The chain recombines TRBV30 with TRBJ2-1; tentatively, D is TRBD2 (5 bases). V shed 5 bases and J shed 7 bases, with 9 bases lying between them. Germline-derived CDR1 and CDR2 are GTSNPN and SVGIG (reference sequence). This CDR3 has 11 residues. CDR3 amino acids: CAWRLKNEQFF. The CDR3 DNA reads TGTGCCTGGCGACTAAAAAATGAGCAGTTCTTC.

The genes are TRBV19 and TRBJ2-3; maybe TRBD2 (6 bases). The germline CDR1 and CDR2 sequences are LNHDA and SQIVND (reference sequence). V lost 0 bases and J 2 bases, leaving 9 bases between the germline ends. CDR3 size: 15 residues. The CDR3 region is CASSIEEGITDTQYF. In DNA form, the CDR3 reads TGTGCCAGTAGTATAGAGGAGGGAATCACAGATACGCAGTATTTT. The variable domain in full, with the rest retrieved from reference TRBV19 and TRBJ2-3, is DGGITQSPKYLFRKEGQNVTLSCEQNLNHDAMYWYRQDPGQGLRLIYYSQIVNDFQKGDIAEGYSVSREKKESFPLTVTSAQKNPTAFYLCASSIEEGITDTQYFGPGTRLTVL.

The chain combines TRBV5-6 with TRBJ2-1; D may correspond to TRBD1 or TRBD2 (5 bases each). The CDR3 spans 12 residues. The germline gives CDR1 SGHDT, CDR2 YYEEEE. Trimming removed 4 bases at V and 7 bases at J, with 9 bases between. CDR3 sequence reads: CASSRDGNEQFF. The CDR3 nucleotides are TGTGCCAGCAGCAGGGACGGTAATGAGCAGTTCTTC.

About this clone: The same CDR3 can be traced to other DNA sequences in this sample. The chain has TRBV27 and TRBJ2-1, with 8 bases identical to TRBD2. Germline CDR1 and CDR2: MNHEY and SMNVEV (reference sequence). The V gene end was trimmed by 2 bases and the J gene end by 0 bases; junction bases not matched to a gene: 3. This CDR3 comprises 16 residues. Here the CDR3 DNA reads TGTGCCAGCAGTTTAATTGCGGGGGGCTCCTACAATGAGCAGTTCTTC. This translates into CASSLIAGGSYNEQFF.

V and J are TRBV5-8 and TRBJ2-7; D is possibly TRBD1 or TRBD2 (6 bases each). Trimming took off 3 bases at V and 6 bases at J, with 16 bases between the two ends. CDR3 length: 14 residues. Germline V CDR1 and CDR2: SGHTS, YDEGEE. The CDR3 protein is CASSWGDISTEQYF. The CDR3 region has the DNA TGTGCCAGCAGCTGGGGGGACATTTCTACCGAGCAGTACTTC.

This clone was seen only a few times. The CDR3 is CSVDSGQGASYGYTF. The CDR3 nucleotides read TGCAGCGTTGATTCCGGACAGGGGGCGAGCTATGGCTACACCTTC. This chain links TRBV29-1 with TRBJ1-2; the match to TRBD1 covers 11 bases. CDR1 is SQVTM and CDR2 is ANQGSEA in the germline V gene. The CDR3 runs 15 residues. V lost 3 bases to trimming and J lost 4 bases; unmatched junction nucleotides: 7.

The V gene is TRBV5-1, the J gene TRBJ2-7, with D possibly matching TRBD2 (6 bases). The CDR3 length is 17 residues. The germline CDR1 and CDR2 sequences are SGHRS and YFSETQ. V was cut by 1 base and J by 4 bases, with 21 bases left in between. The CDR3 sequence is CASSLQVSPEGSYEQYF. CDR3 in DNA: TGCGCCAGCAGCTTGCAGGTATCACCGGAGGGGTCATACGAGCAGTACTTC.

This chain uses TRBV28 with TRBJ1-1; D is uncertain. This CDR3 has 13 amino acids. CDR1 is MDHEN and CDR2 is SYDVKM in the germline V gene. V was cut by 6 bases and J by 0 bases, with 8 bases left in between. CDR3 in amino acids: CASSATLNTEAFF. Here the CDR3 DNA reads TGTGCCAGCAGCGCGACCCTGAACACTGAAGCTTTCTTT.

V usage is TRBV7-9 and J usage is TRBJ2-5; 8 bases match TRBD1. The CDR3 runs to 15 residues. Germline V gene lookup returns CDR1 SEHNR and CDR2 FQNEAQ (reference sequence). V was clipped by 4 bases and J by 3 bases; unmatched bases: 7. CDR3 in DNA: TGTGCCAGCAGCTCACCGGGACAGGTTAAAGAGACCCAGTACTTC. As protein: CASSSPGQVKETQYF.

This clone is a singleton in its sample. The genes are TRBV27 and TRBJ2-1, with 10 bases lining up with TRBD2. The germline V gene has CDR1 MNHEY and CDR2 SMNVEV (reference sequence). V dropped 2 bases and J dropped 0; count of bases not matched to a gene: 10. There are 19 residues in the CDR3. DNA for the CDR3: TGTGCCAGCAGTTTAATGGTAGCGGGGGGTCTAGGCTCCTACAATGAGCAGTTCTTC. As protein: CASSLMVAGGLGSYNEQFF.

This chain uses TRBV28 with TRBJ1-4; D is ambiguous. Germline CDR1 MDHEN, CDR2 SYDVKM. Between the trimmed V and J ends, which lost 3 bases and 3 bases, there was a span of 5 bases. This CDR3 is 13 amino acids long. CDR3 sequence reads: CASSFNPNEKLFF. CDR3 bases: TGTGCCAGCAGTTTTAATCCTAATGAAAAACTGTTTTTT.

The chain couples TRBV6-5 to TRBJ1-2; D perhaps matches TRBD1 (5 bases). Germline values: CDR1 MNHEY, CDR2 SVGAGI. The V end was cut by 0 bases, the J end by 6 bases, with 14 bases between. CDR3 length equals 15 residues. This CDR3 reads CASSYSAQGEDGYTF. In DNA form, the CDR3 reads TGTGCCAGCAGTTACTCGGCGCAGGGCGAGGATGGCTACACCTTC.

About this clone itself: One junction end does not reproduce the germline sequence, and a read error may be involved. Other DNA sequences in this sample translate to the same CDR3. The chain uses TRBV2 and TRBJ1-2; D call uncertain. CDR3 length: 11 residues. CDR1 SNHLY and CDR2 FYNNEI come from the germline V gene. CDR3 protein: CASREGYGYTF. CDR3 coding DNA: TGTGCCAGCAGAGAAGGCTATGGCTACACCTTC.

The chain joins TRBV4-1 to TRBJ1-1, with a weak D call TRBD1 (5 bases). V dropped 3 bases and J dropped 1 base, with 12 bases sitting between them. From germline, CDR1 is MGHRA and CDR2 YSYEKL. The CDR3 has 15 amino acids. The CDR3, as DNA: TGCGCCAGCAGCCATATTTACCAGGGGAACACTGAAGCTTTCTTT. It translates to CASSHIYQGNTEAFF.

J is TRBJ2-1 and V is TRBV28; no reliable D call. This CDR3 contains 10 residues. Germline lookup yields CDR1 MDHEN and CDR2 SYDVKM. V was shortened by 6 bases and J by 8 bases, with 5 bases between the two germline ends. CDR3 sequence reads: CASSDDEQFF. In nucleotides, the CDR3 is TGTGCCAGCAGCGACGATGAGCAGTTCTTC.

The V and J genes are TRBV10-3 and TRBJ1-2, with D possibly TRBD1 on 5 matching bases. The CDR3 sequence is 14 residues long. With 3 bases removed from V and 8 bases from J, the gap between germline ends came to 16 bases. Germline values: CDR1 ENHRY, CDR2 SYGVKD. The CDR3 sequence is CAISEPGQEPGYTF. CDR3 bases: TGTGCCATCAGTGAACCGGGGCAGGAGCCGGGCTACACCTTC.

The chain links TRBV4-1 to TRBJ2-6; a possible D gene is TRBD1 (7 bases). V lost 5 bases and J lost 0, with 14 bases in between. The germline V gene has CDR1 MGHRA and CDR2 YSYEKL. The CDR3 is made up of 17 amino acids. CDR3 coding DNA: TGCGCCAGCAGCTCCAGGGGGGTGGTCTCTGGGGCCAACGTCCTGACTTTC. Protein product: CASSSRGVVSGANVLTF.

The gene calls are TRBV5-6 and TRBJ2-7; either TRBD1 or TRBD2 may fit D (5 bases each). The CDR3 runs to 15 residues. Germline-derived CDR1 and CDR2 are SGHDT and YYEEEE. Trimming took off 4 bases at V and 5 bases at J, with 19 bases between the two ends. The CDR3 coding sequence is TGTGCCAGCAGCCCCGCGTCGGGGCGGCGGCACGAGCAGTACTTC. It yields the protein CASSPASGRRHEQYF.

The chain joins TRBV2 to TRBJ2-7; TRBD1 might be the D (6 bases). Trimming shortened V by 3 bases and J by 0 bases, and 18 bases separated the two germline ends. The CDR3 has 17 amino acids. CDR1 is SNHLY, CDR2 FYNNEI, per germline. The CDR3 nucleotides read TGTGCCAGCAGTGACGGCCTCTACAGGGTTGACTCCTACGAGCAGTACTTC. Its protein product is CASSDGLYRVDSYEQYF. Variable domain in full (rest from reference TRBV2 and TRBJ2-7): EPEVTQTPSHQVTQMGQEVILRCVPISNHLYFYWYRQILGQKVEFLVSFYNNEISEKSEIFDDQFSVERPDGSNFTLKIRSTKLEDSAMYFCASSDGLYRVDSYEQYFGPGTRLTVT.

The chain couples TRBV6-1 to TRBJ1-5; 8 nucleotides line up with TRBD1. The CDR3 length is 15 residues. Germline-derived CDR1 and CDR2 are MNHNS and SASEGT. Losses at the gene ends were 1 base for V and 4 bases for J; bases not matched to a gene: 3. CDR3 in amino acids: CASSEGQGLNQPQHF. In DNA form, the CDR3 reads TGTGCCAGCAGTGAAGGACAGGGGTTAAATCAGCCCCAGCATTTT.